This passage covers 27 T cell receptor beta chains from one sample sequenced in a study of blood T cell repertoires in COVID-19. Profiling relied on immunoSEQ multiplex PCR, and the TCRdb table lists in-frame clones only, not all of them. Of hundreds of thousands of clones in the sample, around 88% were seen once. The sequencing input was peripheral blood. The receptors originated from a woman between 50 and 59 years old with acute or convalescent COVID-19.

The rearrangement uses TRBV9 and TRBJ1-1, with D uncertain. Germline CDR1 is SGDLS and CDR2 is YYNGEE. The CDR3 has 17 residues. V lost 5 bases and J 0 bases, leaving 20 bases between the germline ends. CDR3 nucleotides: TGTGCCAGCAGATCCTTCGCTAGAGGGTCCGTGAACACTGAAGCTTTCTTT. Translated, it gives CASRSFARGSVNTEAFF.

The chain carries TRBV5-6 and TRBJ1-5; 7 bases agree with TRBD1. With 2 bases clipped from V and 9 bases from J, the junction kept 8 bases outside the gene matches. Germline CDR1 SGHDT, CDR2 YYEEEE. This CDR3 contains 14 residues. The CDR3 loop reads CASSLDRANGPQHF. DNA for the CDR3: TGTGCCAGCAGCTTAGACAGGGCAAATGGGCCCCAGCATTTT.

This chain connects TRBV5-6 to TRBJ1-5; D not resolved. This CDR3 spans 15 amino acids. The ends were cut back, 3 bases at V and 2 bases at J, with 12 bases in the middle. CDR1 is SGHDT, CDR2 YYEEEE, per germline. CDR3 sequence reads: CASSSLTEGNQPQHF. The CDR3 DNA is TGTGCCAGCAGCTCCTTGACTGAGGGCAATCAGCCCCAGCATTTT.

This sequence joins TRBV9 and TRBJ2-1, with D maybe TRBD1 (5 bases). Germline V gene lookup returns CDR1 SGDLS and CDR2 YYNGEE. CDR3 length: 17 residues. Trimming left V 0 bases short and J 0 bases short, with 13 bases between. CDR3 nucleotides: TGTGCCAGCAGCGTAGAAGGCCTAGACAGCTCCTACAATGAGCAGTTCTTC. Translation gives CASSVEGLDSSYNEQFF.

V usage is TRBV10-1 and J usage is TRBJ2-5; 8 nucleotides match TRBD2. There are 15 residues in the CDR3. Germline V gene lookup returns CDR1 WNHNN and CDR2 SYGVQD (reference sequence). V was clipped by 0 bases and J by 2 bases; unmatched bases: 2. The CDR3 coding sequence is TGCGCCAGCAGTGAGTCAACGGGAGGGCAAGAGACCCAGTACTTC. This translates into CASSESTGGQETQYF.

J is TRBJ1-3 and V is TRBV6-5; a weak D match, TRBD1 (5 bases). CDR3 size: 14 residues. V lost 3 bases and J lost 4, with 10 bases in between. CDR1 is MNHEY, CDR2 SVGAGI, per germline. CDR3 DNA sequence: TGTGCCAGCAGTTATGGGGGAGGAGGAAACACCATATATTTT. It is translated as CASSYGGGGNTIYF.

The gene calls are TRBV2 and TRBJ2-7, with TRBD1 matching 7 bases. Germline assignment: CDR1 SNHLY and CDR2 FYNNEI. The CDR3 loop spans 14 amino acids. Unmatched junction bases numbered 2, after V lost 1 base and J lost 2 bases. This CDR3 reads CASSEGGQPYEQYF. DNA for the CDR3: TGTGCCAGCAGTGAAGGGGGACAGCCCTACGAGCAGTACTTC. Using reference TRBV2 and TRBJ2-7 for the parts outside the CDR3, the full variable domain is EPEVTQTPSHQVTQMGQEVILRCVPISNHLYFYWYRQILGQKVEFLVSFYNNEISEKSEIFDDQFSVERPDGSNFTLKIRSTKLEDSAMYFCASSEGGQPYEQYFGPGTRLTVT.

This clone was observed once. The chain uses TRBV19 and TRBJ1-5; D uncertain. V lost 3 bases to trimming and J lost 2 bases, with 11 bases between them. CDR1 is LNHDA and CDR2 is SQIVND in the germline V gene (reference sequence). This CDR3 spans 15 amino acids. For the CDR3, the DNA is TGTGCCAGTAGTATCACCGGAGGTGGCAATCAGCCCCAGCATTTT. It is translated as CASSITGGGNQPQHF.

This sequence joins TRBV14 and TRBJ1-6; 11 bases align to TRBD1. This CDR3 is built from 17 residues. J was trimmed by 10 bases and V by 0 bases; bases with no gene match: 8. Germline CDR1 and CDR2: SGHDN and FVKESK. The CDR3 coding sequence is TGTGCCAGCAGCCAAGATACGCGGGACAGGGGGGGATCACCCCTCCACTTT. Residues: CASSQDTRDRGGSPLHF.

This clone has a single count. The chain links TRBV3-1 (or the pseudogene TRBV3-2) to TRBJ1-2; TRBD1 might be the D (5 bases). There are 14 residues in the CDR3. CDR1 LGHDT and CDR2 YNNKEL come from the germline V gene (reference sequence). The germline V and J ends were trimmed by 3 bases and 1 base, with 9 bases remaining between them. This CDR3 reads CASSHQQDNYGYTF. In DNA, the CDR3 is TGTGCCAGCAGCCACCAACAGGATAACTATGGCTACACCTTC.

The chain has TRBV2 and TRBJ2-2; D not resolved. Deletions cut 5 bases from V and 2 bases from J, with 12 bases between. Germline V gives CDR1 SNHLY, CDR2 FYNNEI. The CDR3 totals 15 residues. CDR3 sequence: CASSLSFVNTGELFF. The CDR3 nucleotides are TGTGCCAGCAGTCTAAGCTTTGTAAACACCGGGGAGCTGTTTTTT.

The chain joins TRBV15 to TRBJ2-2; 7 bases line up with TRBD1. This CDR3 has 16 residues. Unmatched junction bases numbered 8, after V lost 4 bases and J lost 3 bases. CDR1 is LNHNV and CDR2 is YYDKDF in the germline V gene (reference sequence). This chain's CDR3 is CATSNPQGPYTGELFF. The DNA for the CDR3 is TGTGCCACCAGCAACCCACAGGGGCCGTACACCGGGGAGCTGTTTTTT.

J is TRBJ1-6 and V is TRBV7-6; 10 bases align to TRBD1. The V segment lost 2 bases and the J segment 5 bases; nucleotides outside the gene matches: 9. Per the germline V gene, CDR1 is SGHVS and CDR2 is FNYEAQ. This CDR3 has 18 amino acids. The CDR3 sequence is CASSLKSGTGAHNSPLHF. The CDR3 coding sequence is TGTGCCAGCAGCTTAAAATCAGGGACAGGGGCCCATAATTCACCCCTCCACTTT.

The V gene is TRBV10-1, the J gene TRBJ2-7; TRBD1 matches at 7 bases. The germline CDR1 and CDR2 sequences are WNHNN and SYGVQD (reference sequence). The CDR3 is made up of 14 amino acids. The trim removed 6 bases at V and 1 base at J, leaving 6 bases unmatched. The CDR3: CASSPPGQSYEQYF. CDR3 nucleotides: TGCGCCAGCAGCCCGCCGGGACAGTCCTACGAGCAGTACTTC.

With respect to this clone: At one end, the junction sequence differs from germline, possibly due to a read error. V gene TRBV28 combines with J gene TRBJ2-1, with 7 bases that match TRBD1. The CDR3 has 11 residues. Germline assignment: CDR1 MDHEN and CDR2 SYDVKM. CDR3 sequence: CASSSRTGWIF. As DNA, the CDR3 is TGTGCCAGCAGCTCCCGGACAGGTTGGATCTTC.

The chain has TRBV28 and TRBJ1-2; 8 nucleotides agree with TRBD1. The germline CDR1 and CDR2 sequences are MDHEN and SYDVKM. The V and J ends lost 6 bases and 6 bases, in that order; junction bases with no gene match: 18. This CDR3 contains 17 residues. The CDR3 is CASSSSYGMGDRNGYTF. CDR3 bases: TGTGCCAGCAGCAGTTCATATGGGATGGGGGACAGGAATGGCTACACCTTC.

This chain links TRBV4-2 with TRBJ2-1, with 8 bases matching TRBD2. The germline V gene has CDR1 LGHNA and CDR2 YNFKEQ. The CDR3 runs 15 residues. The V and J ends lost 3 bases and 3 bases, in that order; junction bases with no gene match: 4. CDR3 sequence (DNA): TGTGCCAGCAGCCAGGTGGCGGGGGGCTACAATGAGCAGTTCTTC. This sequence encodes CASSQVAGGYNEQFF.

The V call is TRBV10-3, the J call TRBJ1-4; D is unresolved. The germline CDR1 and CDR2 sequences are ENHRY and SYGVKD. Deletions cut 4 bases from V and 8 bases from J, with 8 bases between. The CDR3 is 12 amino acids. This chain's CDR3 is CAISVAGEKLFF. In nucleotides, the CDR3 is TGTGCCATCAGTGTTGCCGGGGAAAAACTGTTTTTT.

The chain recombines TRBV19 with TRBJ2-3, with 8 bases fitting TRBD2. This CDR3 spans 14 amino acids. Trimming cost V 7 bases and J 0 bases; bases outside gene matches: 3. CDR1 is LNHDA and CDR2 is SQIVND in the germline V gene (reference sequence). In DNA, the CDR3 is TGTGCCAGTAAAGCTAGCGGGAGCACAGATACGCAGTATTTT. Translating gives CASKASGSTDTQYF.

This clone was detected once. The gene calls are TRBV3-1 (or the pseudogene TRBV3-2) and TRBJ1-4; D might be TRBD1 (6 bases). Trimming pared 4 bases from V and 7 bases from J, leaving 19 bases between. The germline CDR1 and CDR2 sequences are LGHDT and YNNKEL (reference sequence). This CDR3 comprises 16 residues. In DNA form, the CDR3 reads TGTGCCAGCAGCCCCACAGGGACGCCCGGGCTTGAAAAACTGTTTTTT. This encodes CASSPTGTPGLEKLFF.

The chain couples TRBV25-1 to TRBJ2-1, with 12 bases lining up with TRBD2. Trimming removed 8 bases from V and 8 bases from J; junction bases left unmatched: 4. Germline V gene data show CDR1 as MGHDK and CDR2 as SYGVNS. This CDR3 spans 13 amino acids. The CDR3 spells CASGLAGGHEQFF. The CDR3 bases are TGTGCCAGCGGGCTAGCGGGAGGGCATGAGCAGTTCTTC.

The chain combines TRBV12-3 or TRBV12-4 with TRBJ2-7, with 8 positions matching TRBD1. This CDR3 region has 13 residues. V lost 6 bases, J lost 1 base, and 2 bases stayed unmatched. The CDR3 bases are TGTGCCAGCAGATGGACAGGGTCCTACGAGCAGTACTTC. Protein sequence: CASRWTGSYEQYF.

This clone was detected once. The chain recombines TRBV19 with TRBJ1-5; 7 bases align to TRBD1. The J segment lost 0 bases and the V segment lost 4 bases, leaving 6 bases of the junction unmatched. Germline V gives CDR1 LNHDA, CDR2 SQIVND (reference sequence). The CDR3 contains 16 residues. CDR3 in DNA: TGTGCCAGTAGTAATGAGGGGGCTTATAGCAATCAGCCCCAGCATTTT. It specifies CASSNEGAYSNQPQHF.

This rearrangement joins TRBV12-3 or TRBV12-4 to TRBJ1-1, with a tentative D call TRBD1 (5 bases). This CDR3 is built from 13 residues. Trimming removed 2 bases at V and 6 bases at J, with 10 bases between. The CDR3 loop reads CASSLNGGSEAFF. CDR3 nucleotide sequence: TGTGCCAGCAGTTTAAACGGGGGATCTGAAGCTTTCTTT.

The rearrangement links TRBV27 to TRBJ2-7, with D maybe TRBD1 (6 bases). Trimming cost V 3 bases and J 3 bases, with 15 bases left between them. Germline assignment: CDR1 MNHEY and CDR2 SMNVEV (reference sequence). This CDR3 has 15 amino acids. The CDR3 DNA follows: TGTGCCAGCAGTTTGCATCCGGGACACCACTACGAGCAGTACTTC. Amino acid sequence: CASSLHPGHHYEQYF.

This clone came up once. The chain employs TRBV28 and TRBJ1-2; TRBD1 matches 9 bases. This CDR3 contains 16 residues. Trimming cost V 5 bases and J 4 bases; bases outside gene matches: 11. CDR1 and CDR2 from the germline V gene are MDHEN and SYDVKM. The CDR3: CASSTAGTGTIYGYTF. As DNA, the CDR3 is TGTGCCAGCAGTACAGCCGGGACAGGGACAATCTATGGCTACACCTTC.

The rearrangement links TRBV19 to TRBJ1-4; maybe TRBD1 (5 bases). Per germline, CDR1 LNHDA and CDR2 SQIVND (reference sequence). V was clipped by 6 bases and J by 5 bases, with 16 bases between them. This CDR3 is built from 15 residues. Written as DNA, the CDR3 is TGTGCCAGTAGATCTCCCATGAACAGGAATGAAAAACTGTTTTTT. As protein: CASRSPMNRNEKLFF.